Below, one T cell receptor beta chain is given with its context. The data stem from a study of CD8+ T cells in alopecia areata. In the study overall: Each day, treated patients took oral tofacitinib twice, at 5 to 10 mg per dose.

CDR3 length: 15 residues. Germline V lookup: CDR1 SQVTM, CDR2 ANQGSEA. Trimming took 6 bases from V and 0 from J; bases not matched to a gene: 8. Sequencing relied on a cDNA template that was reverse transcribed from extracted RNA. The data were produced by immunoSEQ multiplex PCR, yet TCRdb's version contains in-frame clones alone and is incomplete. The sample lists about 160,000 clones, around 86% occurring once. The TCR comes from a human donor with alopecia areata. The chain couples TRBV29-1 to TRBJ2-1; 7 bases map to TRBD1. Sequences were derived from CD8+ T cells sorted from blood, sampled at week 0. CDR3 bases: TGCAGCGTCTCCAGAAGGGACAGCTCCTACAATGAGCAGTTCTTC. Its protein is CSVSRRDSSYNEQFF.